The following is a T cell receptor (beta chain) sequence with its context. As yet, its antigen is unknown. MiXCR, applied by TCRdb to the 5' RACE reads, yields one record per CDR3 protein. Of hundreds of thousands of distinct CDR3 sequences in the sample, 8.6% were seen once. The CDR3 covers 12 residues. V shed 9 bases and J shed 0 bases, with 9 bases lying between them. CDR1 SGHDN and CDR2 FVKESK come from the germline V gene. The data belong to a study of identical twins. General study findings and limits: Models, which agreed with sharing between unrelated individuals, nonetheless underestimated the out-of-frame TCR alpha sharing seen in monozygotic twins.

These data were also reused for a study on yellow fever vaccine responses in identical twins. That paper adds: Vaccine-induced T cell responses in twins were reportedly observed to appear partly convergent, partly personalized.

The TCR sequence derives from a woman younger than 30 in good health. Sequenced input: PBMCs. The V and J genes are TRBV14 and TRBJ2-7; a possible D gene is TRBD1 (6 bases). CDR3 protein: CASEGVSYEQYF. The CDR3 nucleotides are TGTGCCAGTGAGGGGGTCTCCTACGAGCAGTACTTC. The full variable domain, completed using reference TRBV14 and TRBJ2-7, is EAGVTQFPSHSVIEKGQTVTLRCDPISGHDNLYWYRRVMGKEIKFLLHFVKESKQDESGMPNNRFLAERTGGTYSTLKVQPAELEDSGVYFCASEGVSYEQYFGPGTRLTVT.